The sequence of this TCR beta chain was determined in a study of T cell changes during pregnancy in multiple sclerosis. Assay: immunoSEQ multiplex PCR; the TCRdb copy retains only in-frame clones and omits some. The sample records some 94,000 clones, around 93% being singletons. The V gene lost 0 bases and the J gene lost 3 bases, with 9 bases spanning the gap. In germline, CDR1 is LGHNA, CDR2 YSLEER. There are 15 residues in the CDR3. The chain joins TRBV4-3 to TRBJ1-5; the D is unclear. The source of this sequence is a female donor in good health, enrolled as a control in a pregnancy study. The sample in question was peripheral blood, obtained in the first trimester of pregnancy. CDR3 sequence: CASSQDWAANQPQHF. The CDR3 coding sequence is TGCGCCAGCAGCCAAGATTGGGCAGCCAATCAGCCCCAGCATTTT.